Listed below are T cell receptor beta chains from one sample, sequenced in a study of blood T cell repertoires in COVID-19. Produced via immunoSEQ multiplex PCR; TCRdb's table is partial and in-frame only. The sample contains fewer than 150,000 clones, about nine tenths of which appear only once. The sample taken for sequencing was peripheral blood. The receptor source for this set is a woman between 45 and 65 years old with acute or convalescent COVID-19. CDR3s include the opening cysteine and the closing phenylalanine or tryptophan. A D gene is named only where the DNA matches it firmly. Where a row states a size, it is once, few, many or the class of an expanded clone; other rows omit it.

j_gene | abundance | v_gene | d_gene | CDR3aa | CDR3nt
TRBJ1-3 | NA | TRBV30 | TRBD1 | CAWRVTGNSGNTIYF | TGTGCCTGGAGAGTGACAGGGAACTCTGGAAACACCATATATTTT
TRBJ2-1 | NA | TRBV25-1 | NA | CASSVTGSGQFF | TGTGCCAGCAGTGTCACTGGTTCCGGGCAGTTCTTC
TRBJ1-5 | once | TRBV2 | TRBD1 | CASREADRANQPQHF | TGTGCCAGCAGAGAAGCAGACAGGGCCAATCAGCCCCAGCATTTT
TRBJ1-5 | few | TRBV10-3 | NA | CAIGREGNQPQHF | TGTGCCATCGGTCGGGAAGGCAATCAGCCCCAGCATTTT
TRBJ2-3 | NA | TRBV5-8 | TRBD1 | CASGTGQVTDTQYF | TGTGCCAGCGGGACGGGACAGGTCACAGATACGCAGTATTTT
TRBJ1-1 | NA | TRBV18 | TRBD1 | CASSPGQGNTEAFF | TGTGCCAGCTCACCCGGACAGGGCAACACTGAAGCTTTCTTT
TRBJ2-2 | NA | TRBV5-6 | NA | CASSSGLTGTGELFF | TGTGCCAGCAGCTCGGGACTCACGGGCACCGGGGAGCTGTTTTTT
TRBJ2-5 | NA | TRBV5-8 | TRBD2 | CASRRRLAEETQYF | TGTGCCAGCCGGAGGCGACTAGCGGAAGAGACCCAGTACTTC
TRBJ1-6 | once | TRBV7-9 | NA | CASRRHDSPLHF | TGTGCCAGCAGGCGACACGATTCACCCCTCCACTTT
TRBJ2-3 | NA | TRBV19 | TRBD2 | CASSPSGRDTQYF | TGTGCCAGTAGCCCTAGCGGCCGAGATACGCAGTATTTT
TRBJ1-1 | once | TRBV4-1 | NA | CASSLSGHQNTEAFF | TGCGCCAGCAGCCTATCGGGACACCAGAACACTGAAGCTTTCTTT
TRBJ2-5 | NA | TRBV5-1 | TRBD2 | CASSLVGGEETQYF | TGCGCCAGCAGCTTGGTTGGGGGGGAAGAGACCCAGTACTTC
TRBJ1-2 | NA | TRBV28 | TRBD1 | CASSLWTGDGGYTF | TGTGCCAGCAGTTTATGGACAGGGGACGGTGGCTACACCTTC
TRBJ2-7 | once | TRBV11-2 | TRBD1 | CASSLRTGTDYEQYF | TGTGCCAGCAGCCTCAGGACCGGGACAGATTACGAGCAGTACTTC
TRBJ1-3 | NA | TRBV30 | NA | CAWGTLISGNTIYF | TGTGCCTGGGGGACACTCATCTCTGGAAACACCATATATTTT
TRBJ2-1 | NA | TRBV6-5 | TRBD1 | CASSWGQGAYNEQFF | TGTGCCAGCAGTTGGGGACAGGGAGCCTACAATGAGCAGTTCTTC
TRBJ1-1 | NA | TRBV28 | TRBD1 | CASRVPGQYTEAFF | TGTGCCAGCAGGGTCCCGGGACAGTACACTGAAGCTTTCTTT
TRBJ2-2 | NA | TRBV6-4 | TRBD1 | CASRTGTTGELFF | TGTGCCAGCAGGACAGGGACGACCGGGGAGCTGTTTTTT
TRBJ1-1 | NA | TRBV7-2 | NA | CASSLSYGAFF | TGTGCCAGCAGCTTGTCTTACGGAGCTTTCTTT
TRBJ2-5 | NA | TRBV5-1 | TRBD2 | CASSLGLAEYQETQYF | TGCGCCAGCAGCTTGGGACTAGCGGAGTACCAAGAGACCCAGTACTTC
TRBJ2-7 | NA | TRBV4-2 | TRBD2 | CASSLGTSGGSSYEQYF | TGTGCCAGCAGCCTCGGGACTAGCGGGGGGAGCTCCTACGAGCAGTACTTC
TRBJ1-4 | NA | TRBV28 | NA | CASSFGGKFEKLFF | TGTGCCAGCAGTTTCGGAGGGAAGTTTGAAAAACTGTTTTTT
TRBJ1-6 | NA | TRBV21-1 | NA | CASPPTGGNSPLHF | TGTGCCAGCCCCCCGACCGGGGGGAATTCACCCCTCCACTTT
TRBJ2-1 | NA | TRBV5-1 | NA | CASSSQGARGDEQFF | TGCGCCAGCAGCTCACAGGGGGCGCGGGGGGATGAGCAGTTCTTC
TRBJ2-4 | NA | TRBV28 | NA | CASSPLDGAKNIQYF | TGTGCCAGCAGTCCACTCGACGGGGCCAAAAACATTCAGTACTTC
TRBJ1-5 | NA | TRBV5-6 | TRBD1 | CASSGPDRGSQPQHF | TGTGCCAGCAGCGGTCCCGACAGGGGCTCACAGCCCCAGCATTTT
TRBJ1-3 | NA | TRBV3-1/TRBV3-2 | TRBD1 | CASSQGWDRGRLLSGNTIYF | TGTGCCAGCAGCCAAGGATGGGACAGGGGCAGACTTCTCTCTGGAAACACCATATATTTT
TRBJ1-2 | NA | TRBV6-1 | NA | CASSESGTNTLYGYTF | TGTGCCAGCAGTGAGTCGGGGACAAATACCCTCTATGGCTACACCTTC
TRBJ1-1 | few | TRBV6-5 | NA | CASSYSANTEAFF | TGTGCCAGCAGTTACTCGGCGAACACTGAAGCTTTCTTT
TRBJ1-6 | few | TRBV30 | NA | CAWSVREISPLHF | TGTGCCTGGAGTGTACGGGAGATCTCACCCCTCCACTTT
TRBJ1-2 | once | TRBV3-1/TRBV3-2 | NA | CASSQVDSSYGYTF | TGTGCCAGCAGCCAAGTGGACAGCAGCTATGGCTACACCTTC
TRBJ2-3 | NA | TRBV5-4 | TRBD1 | CASSQTRQGEDTQYF | TGTGCCAGCAGCCAAACCCGGCAGGGGGAAGATACGCAGTATTTT
TRBJ1-5 | NA | TRBV28 | NA | CASSLWGGTQPQHF | TGTGCCAGCAGTTTATGGGGGGGGACACAGCCCCAGCATTTT
TRBJ1-2 | NA | TRBV5-5 | NA | CASSFSGYGYTF | TGTGCCAGCAGCTTCTCGGGGTATGGCTACACCTTC
TRBJ2-1 | NA | TRBV7-8 | TRBD2 | CASSSGRASNEQFF | TGTGCCAGCAGCAGCGGGAGGGCCAGCAATGAGCAGTTCTTC
TRBJ1-5 | NA | TRBV3-1/TRBV3-2 | TRBD1 | CASSLSVGQGAGNQPQHF | TGTGCCAGCAGCCTCTCGGTCGGACAGGGGGCCGGCAATCAGCCCCAGCATTTT
TRBJ2-5 | NA | TRBV27 | NA | CASSLYNIGVGETQYF | TGTGCCAGCAGTCTATACAACATAGGCGTCGGGGAGACCCAGTACTTC
TRBJ1-1 | NA | TRBV6-5 | NA | CASSYGGGSTEAFF | TGTGCCAGCAGTTACGGGGGGGGGAGCACTGAAGCTTTCTTT
TRBJ2-1 | NA | TRBV7-3 | NA | CASSYAGSYNEQFF | TGTGCCAGCAGCTACGCGGGAAGCTACAATGAGCAGTTCTTC
TRBJ2-2 | NA | TRBV18 | TRBD1 | CASSPRQGESGELFF | TGTGCCAGCTCACCTAGACAGGGGGAATCCGGGGAGCTGTTTTTT
TRBJ2-3 | NA | TRBV28 | TRBD2 | CASSSPGGSDTQYF | TGTGCCAGCAGTTCTCCGGGGGGGTCAGATACGCAGTATTTT